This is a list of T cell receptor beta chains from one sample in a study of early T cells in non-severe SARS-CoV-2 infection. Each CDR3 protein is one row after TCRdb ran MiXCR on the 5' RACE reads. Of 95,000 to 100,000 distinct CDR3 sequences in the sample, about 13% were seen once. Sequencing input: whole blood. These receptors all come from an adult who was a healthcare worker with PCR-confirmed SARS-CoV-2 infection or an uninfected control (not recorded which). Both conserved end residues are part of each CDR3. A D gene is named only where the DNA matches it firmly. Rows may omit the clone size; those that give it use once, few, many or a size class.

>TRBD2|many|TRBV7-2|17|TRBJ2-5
CASSSPPGTSEQETQYF
TGTGCCAGCAGCTCACCCCCAGGGACTAGCGAACAAGAGACCCAGTACTTC
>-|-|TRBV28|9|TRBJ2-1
CASDIGQFF
TGTGCCAGCGATATCGGGCAGTTCTTC
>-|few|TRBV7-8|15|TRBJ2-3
CASTPSGFRTDTQYF
TGTGCCAGCACCCCCTCGGGGTTCCGGACAGATACGCAGTATTTT
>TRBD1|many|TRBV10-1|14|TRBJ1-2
CASSEGTGGYGYTF
TGCGCCAGCAGTGAAGGGACAGGGGGCTATGGCTACACCTTC
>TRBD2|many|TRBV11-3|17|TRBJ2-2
CASSRQSGGAKVGELFF
TGTGCCAGCAGCCGCCAAAGCGGGGGGGCCAAAGTCGGGGAGCTGTTTTTT
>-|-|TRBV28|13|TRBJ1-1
CASSITLNTEAFF
TGTGCCAGCAGTATCACACTGAACACTGAAGCTTTCTTT
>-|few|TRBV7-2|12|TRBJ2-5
CASLGLQETQYF
TGTGCCAGCCTTGGATTACAAGAGACCCAGTACTTC
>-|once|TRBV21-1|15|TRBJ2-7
CASSKAISDSYEQYF
TGTGCCAGCAGCAAAGCGATCAGCGACTCCTACGAGCAGTACTTC
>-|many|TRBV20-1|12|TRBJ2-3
CSAERSKDTQYF
TGCAGTGCGGAGCGGAGTAAAGATACGCAGTATTTT
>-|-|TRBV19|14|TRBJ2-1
CASSIDQWRAVQFF
TGTGCCAGTAGTATAGATCAATGGCGGGCAGTTCAGTTCTTC
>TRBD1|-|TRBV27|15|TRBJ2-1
CASSRQGGSYNEQFF
TGTGCCAGCAGTCGACAGGGGGGCTCCTACAATGAGCAGTTCTTC
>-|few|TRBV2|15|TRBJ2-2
CATTTQGIRVGELFF
TGTGCCACCACAACCCAGGGGATAAGAGTGGGGGAGCTGTTTTTT
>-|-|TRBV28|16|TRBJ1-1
CASHQEGVGVNTEAFF
TGTGCCAGCCACCAGGAGGGGGTCGGGGTGAACACTGAAGCTTTCTTT
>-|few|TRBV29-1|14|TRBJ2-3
CSVEGPTGTNTQYF
TGCAGCGTTGAAGGTCCCACAGGGACAAATACGCAGTATTTT
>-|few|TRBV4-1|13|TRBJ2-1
CASSQDNRGARFF
TGCGCCAGCAGCCAAGATAACCGGGGGGCCCGCTTCTTC
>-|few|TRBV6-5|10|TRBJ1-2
CASNRNGYTF
TGTGCCAGCAATCGAAATGGCTACACCTTC
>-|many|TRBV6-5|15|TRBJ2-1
CATRFQGIPRDEQFF
TGTGCCACCAGATTTCAGGGGATCCCGCGAGATGAGCAGTTCTTC
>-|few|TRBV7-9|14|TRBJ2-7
CASSLVKGLYEQYF
TGTGCCAGCAGCTTAGTCAAGGGTCTCTACGAGCAGTACTTC
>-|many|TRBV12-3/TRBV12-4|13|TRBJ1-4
CASSWRGSGKLFF
TGTGCCAGCAGTTGGAGGGGATCGGGAAAACTGTTTTTT
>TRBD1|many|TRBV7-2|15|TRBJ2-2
CASSFMGQGIGELFF
TGTGCCAGCAGCTTTATGGGACAGGGAATCGGGGAGCTGTTTTTT
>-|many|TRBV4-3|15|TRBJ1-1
CASSQEGYMNTEAFF
TGCGCCAGCAGCCAAGAGGGGTACATGAACACTGAAGCTTTCTTT
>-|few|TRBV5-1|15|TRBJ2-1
CASSFGAYTDNEQFF
TGCGCCAGCAGCTTTGGAGCCTACACAGACAATGAGCAGTTCTTC
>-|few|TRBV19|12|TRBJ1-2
CASGRLGYGYTF
TGTGCCAGTGGCAGGCTTGGGTATGGCTACACCTTC
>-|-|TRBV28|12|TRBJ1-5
CASLGGVQPQHF
TGTGCCAGCCTCGGGGGGGTCCAGCCCCAGCATTTT
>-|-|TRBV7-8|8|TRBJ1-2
CTTQGYTF
TGTACGACACAGGGCTACACCTTC
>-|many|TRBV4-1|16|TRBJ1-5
CASSQVGGAVRGPQHF
TGCGCCAGCAGCCAAGTAGGGGGAGCAGTCCGGGGCCCCCAGCATTTT
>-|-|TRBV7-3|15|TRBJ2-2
CASSLQGVNTGELFF
TGTGCCAGCAGCTTACAGGGAGTCAACACCGGGGAGCTGTTTTTT
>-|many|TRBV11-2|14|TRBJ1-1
CASSPRGANTEAFF
TGTGCCAGCAGCCCCAGAGGGGCGAACACTGAAGCTTTCTTT
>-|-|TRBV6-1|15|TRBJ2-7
CASSPRTPSSYEQYF
TGTGCCAGCAGTCCACGGACTCCGAGCTCCTACGAGCAGTACTTC
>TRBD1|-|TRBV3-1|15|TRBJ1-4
CASSQGTGKDEKLFF
TGTGCCAGCAGCCAAGGGACAGGGAAGGATGAAAAACTGTTTTTT
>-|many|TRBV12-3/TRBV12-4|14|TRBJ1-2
CASRPGAAGYGYTF
TGTGCCAGCCGGCCTGGCGCGGCGGGCTATGGCTACACCTTC
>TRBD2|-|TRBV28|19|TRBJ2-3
CASSFGGAGYGAQIDTQYF
TGTGCCAGCAGTTTCGGGGGGGCTGGTTACGGGGCCCAGATCGATACGCAGTATTTT